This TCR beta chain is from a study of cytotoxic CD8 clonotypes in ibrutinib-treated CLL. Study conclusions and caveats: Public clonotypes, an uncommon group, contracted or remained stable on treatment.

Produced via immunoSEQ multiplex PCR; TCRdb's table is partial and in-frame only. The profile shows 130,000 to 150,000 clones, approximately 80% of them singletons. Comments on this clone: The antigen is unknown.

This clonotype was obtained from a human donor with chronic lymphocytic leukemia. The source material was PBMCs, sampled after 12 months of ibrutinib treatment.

CDR3 residues: CASSQGYRNTIYF. The CDR3 DNA is TGCGCCAGCAGCCAAGGTTATCGAAACACCATATATTTT. The chain couples TRBV4-3 to TRBJ1-3, with unresolved D. CDR3 length equals 13 residues. Trimming shortened V by 1 base and J by 5 bases, and 6 bases separated the two germline ends. Germline V gives CDR1 LGHNA, CDR2 YSLEER.